These 9 T cell receptor beta chains were sequenced from one sample in a study of vaccination effects on CD4 cells after COVID-19. Sequencing followed a ViraFEST assay step that expanded antigen-specific CD4+ T cells with viral peptide pools. Subsequent to approximately 11 days of culture, CD4+ T cells were isolated. This individual contracted SARS-CoV-2 between March and December 2020, as verified by PCR. Of the BNT162b2 and mRNA-1273 vaccines, participants received two doses of one or the other. Profiled with immunoSEQ multiplex PCR; TCRdb holds only in-frame clones, not every one. The profile shows 14,000 or so clones, around 82% of them singletons. For these receptors, no antigen is known. Specimen: CD4+ T cells from PBMCs cultured with SARS-CoV-2 spike peptides, collected after COVID-19 vaccination. Receptor source: a human donor who had a prior SARS-CoV-2 infection.

This clone turned up a few times. The chain combines TRBV3-1 (or the pseudogene TRBV3-2) with TRBJ1-2; TRBD1 agrees at 10 bases. This CDR3 is 14 amino acids long. Trimming at V came to 1 base and at J to 6 bases, leaving 2 bases not matched to a gene. The germline gives CDR1 LGHDT, CDR2 YNNKEL (reference sequence). The CDR3: CASSQGQGADGYTF. The CDR3 bases are TGTGCCAGCAGCCAAGGACAGGGGGCTGATGGCTACACCTTC.

This chain uses TRBV30 with TRBJ2-6, with 8 positions matching TRBD1. CDR3 size: 17 residues. V lost 1 base to trimming and J lost 0 bases; unmatched junction nucleotides: 5. In germline, CDR1 is GTSNPN, CDR2 SVGIG (reference sequence). DNA of the CDR3: TGTGCCTGGAGTGCAGGGGGCCCCTACTCTGGGGCCAACGTCCTGACTTTC. Its protein product is CAWSAGGPYSGANVLTF.

This clone has only one observation. The V call is TRBV6-5, the J call TRBJ2-3; D is perhaps TRBD1 (5 bases). V was cut by 6 bases and J by 5 bases, with 12 bases left in between. This CDR3 is 13 amino acids long. CDR1 is MNHEY, CDR2 SVGAGI, per germline. The CDR3 DNA reads TGTGCCAGCAGGCAGACAGTGGTAGATACGCAGTATTTT. It yields the protein CASRQTVVDTQYF.

Here the CDR3 reads CASSQFGIGELFF. CDR3 DNA: TGTGCCAGCAGCCAATTCGGGATCGGGGAGCTGTTTTTT. The V and J genes are TRBV3-1 (or the pseudogene TRBV3-2) and TRBJ2-2, with a tentative D call TRBD2 (5 bases). This CDR3 comprises 13 residues. V was cut by 2 bases and J by 7 bases, with 8 bases left in between. Germline CDR1 LGHDT, CDR2 YNNKEL (reference sequence).

The DNA for the CDR3 is TGTGCCAGCAGCACGACGACAGGGTCGCCCCAGCATTTT. Translated: CASSTTTGSPQHF. The chain has TRBV7-6 and TRBJ1-5; TRBD1 agrees at 7 bases. The CDR3 covers 13 residues. Germline trimming cut 5 bases from V and 9 bases from J; bases unmatched to any gene: 7. The germline V gene has CDR1 SGHVS and CDR2 FNYEAQ.

V gene TRBV6-5 combines with J gene TRBJ2-2; 7 nucleotides agree with TRBD1. Germline lookup yields CDR1 MNHEY and CDR2 SVGAGI. V shed 7 bases, J shed 0 bases, and the junction held 5 bases outside the gene matches. The CDR3 is 15 amino acids. CDR3 amino acids: CASTRDSPNTGELFF. CDR3 sequence (DNA): TGTGCCAGCACCCGGGACAGCCCGAACACCGGGGAGCTGTTTTTT.

The chain links TRBV28 to TRBJ2-5, with a weak D call TRBD2 (7 bases). Germline values: CDR1 MDHEN, CDR2 SYDVKM. CDR3 length equals 13 residues. Between the trimmed V and J ends, which lost 5 bases and 5 bases, there was a span of 12 bases. The CDR3 reads CASSRGGVETQYF. Written as DNA, the CDR3 is TGTGCCAGCAGTAGGGGGGGGGTGGAGACCCAGTACTTC.

V is TRBV6-5 and J is TRBJ2-1; TRBD2 agrees at 16 bases. Germline lookup yields CDR1 MNHEY and CDR2 SVGAGI. Germline trimming cut 8 bases from V and 5 bases from J; bases unmatched to any gene: 3. The CDR3 length is 15 residues. DNA of the CDR3: TGTGCCAGCGAGGGACTAGCGGGAGGGCACAATGAGCAGTTCTTC. Protein product: CASEGLAGGHNEQFF.

The chain combines TRBV18 with TRBJ2-1, with 13 bases aligning to TRBD2. Germline trimming cut 3 bases from V and 5 bases from J; bases unmatched to any gene: 7. The CDR3 totals 17 residues. Germline V CDR1 and CDR2: KGHSH, LQKENI. The CDR3 DNA is TGTGCCAGCTCACCGCAATTACTAGCGGGGGGGGACAATGAGCAGTTCTTC. Protein sequence: CASSPQLLAGGDNEQFF.